The 6 T cell receptor beta chains presented below share a single source sample, sequenced in a study of T-cell memory formation after mild COVID-19. TCRdb itself ran the 5' RACE reads through MiXCR, one entry per CDR3 protein. The sample carries 180,000 or so distinct CDR3 sequences, roughly 12% recorded once. The material sequenced was PBMCs or a T cell subset sorted from them (not recorded which). The receptors come from a young man who had mild COVID-19 (a few samples of this study predate the infection). Cell type and time point are not known.

V and J are TRBV3-1 and TRBJ2-3; 8 nucleotides agree with TRBD2. Germline-derived CDR1 and CDR2 are LGHDT and YNNKEL (reference sequence). The CDR3 is 16 residues long. V shed 1 base, J shed 1 base, and the junction held 4 bases outside the gene matches. The CDR3 region has the DNA TGTGCCAGCAGCCAAGGGACTAGCCCGGGCACAGATACGCAGTATTTT. Residues: CASSQGTSPGTDTQYF.

The rearrangement links TRBV7-2 to TRBJ2-1, with 15 bases lining up with TRBD2. The CDR3 consists of 21 residues. The junction had 18 bases not matched to a gene; V was cut back by 1 base and J by 8 bases. The germline V gene has CDR1 SGHTA and CDR2 FQGNSA. CDR3 residues: CASSLEHPWTSGGGFLDEQFF. The CDR3 coding sequence is TGTGCCAGCAGCTTAGAACACCCTTGGACTAGCGGGGGGGGTTTTCTCGATGAGCAGTTCTTC.

There are a few counts of this clonotype. The chain couples TRBV7-8 to TRBJ2-5, with D maybe TRBD2 (6 bases). The CDR3 sequence is 16 residues long. Trimming cost V 6 bases and J 9 bases, with 26 bases left between them. Germline CDR1 reads SGHVS; CDR2 reads FQNEAQ. CDR3 DNA: TGTGCCAGCAGTTCGGGTAGCGGCCTCGGTAGTATAGCCCAGTACTTC. Translation: CASSSGSGLGSIAQYF.

The chain recombines TRBV15 with TRBJ2-2; D unclear. The CDR3 has 15 residues. V was trimmed by 0 bases and J by 7 bases, leaving 12 bases between them. Germline CDR1 LNHNV, CDR2 YYDKDF (reference sequence). The CDR3 is CATSRDREWDGELFF. The CDR3 DNA follows: TGTGCCACCAGCAGAGATCGAGAATGGGACGGGGAGCTGTTTTTT.

This chain uses TRBV5-1 with TRBJ1-5; 7 bases are a match to TRBD1. The CDR3 extends over 16 amino acids. V lost 3 bases and J lost 5; bases outside the gene matches: 11. Germline V gene data show CDR1 as SGHRS and CDR2 as YFSETQ. This CDR3 reads CASSSHPDRMYQPQHF. The CDR3 DNA sequence: TGCGCCAGCAGCTCCCACCCGGACAGGATGTATCAGCCCCAGCATTTT.

This clonotype was picked up a small number of times. The chain is built from TRBV29-1 and TRBJ2-1, with no clear D. The CDR3 is made up of 13 amino acids. The ends were cut back, 2 bases at V and 4 bases at J, with 9 bases in the middle. The germline V gene has CDR1 SQVTM and CDR2 ANQGSEA. In nucleotides, the CDR3 is TGCAGCGTTGAAAAGTCTCGTTACAATGAGCAGTTCTTC. It translates to CSVEKSRYNEQFF.